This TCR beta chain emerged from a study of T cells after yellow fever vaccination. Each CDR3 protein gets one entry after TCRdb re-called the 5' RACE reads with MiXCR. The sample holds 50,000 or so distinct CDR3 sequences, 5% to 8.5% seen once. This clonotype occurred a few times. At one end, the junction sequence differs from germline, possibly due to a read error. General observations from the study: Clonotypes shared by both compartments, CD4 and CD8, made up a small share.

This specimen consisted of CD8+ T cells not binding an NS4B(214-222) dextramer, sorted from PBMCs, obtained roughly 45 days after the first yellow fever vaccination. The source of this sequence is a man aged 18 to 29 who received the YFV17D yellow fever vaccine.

The CDR3, as DNA: TGTGCCAGCAGTTTAGTGAAGACTGAAGCTTTCTTT. Translation gives CASSLVKTEAFF. This sequence joins TRBV28 and TRBJ1-1; D gene ambiguous. Germline lookup yields CDR1 MDHEN and CDR2 SYDVKM. CDR3 length: 12 residues. Filled out from reference TRBV28 and TRBJ1-1, the complete variable domain reads DVKVTQSSRYLVKRTGEKVFLECVQDMDHENMFWYRQDPGLGLRLIYFSYDVKMKEKGDIPEGYSVSREKKERFSLILESASTNQTSMYLCASSLVKTEAFFGQGTRLTVV.